The entry below describes one TCR beta chain. The germline gives CDR1 KGHSH, CDR2 LQKENI. Trimming stripped 4 bases from V and 1 base from J, with 15 bases between. This CDR3 has 16 amino acids. These data come from a study of response to subunit inactivated influenza vaccine. TCRdb independently ran MiXCR on the RT-PCR reads; one entry per CDR3 protein. The profile shows 500,000 to 600,000 distinct CDR3 sequences, approximately 11% of them singletons. The sample was also reused in another study, on T cells expressing NK-cell markers. This second study notes: Making the TCR beta cDNA relied on 5'RACE template switching with UMIs. Whether the expanded NKG2C+ T cell clones recognized HCMV remained unclear.

The sequence was collected from a man aged 50-59 years who received an inactivated influenza vaccine. Sequences were derived from PBMCs from blood, sampled on the day of vaccination. The chain is built from TRBV18 and TRBJ2-3, with D perhaps TRBD2 (6 bases). The CDR3 region is CASSRSGGKGTDTQYF. For the CDR3, the DNA is TGTGCCAGCTCACGGTCTGGCGGGAAGGGCACAGATACGCAGTATTTT.